The 18 T cell receptor beta chains below were found in one sample sequenced in a study of T cell responses to AZD1222 COVID-19 vaccine. Only in-frame clones appear in the TCRdb table, and some are missing; sequencing was by immunoSEQ multiplex PCR. Of some 150,000 clones detected, about 89% appear once; the ten largest clones hold about 3%. The specimen comprised peripheral blood, sampled on day 0 of MenACWY control vaccination. The receptor set was obtained from an adult in good health.

The V gene is TRBV27, the J gene TRBJ2-7; 8 positions agree with TRBD1. The germline V gene encodes CDR1 MNHEY and CDR2 SMNVEV (reference sequence). The CDR3 runs to 13 residues. Germline trimming cut 6 bases from V and 2 bases from J; bases unmatched to any gene: 3. This chain's CDR3 is CASSGQGTYEQYF. The CDR3 DNA sequence: TGTGCCAGCAGCGGACAGGGAACCTACGAGCAGTACTTC.

The V and J genes are TRBV19 and TRBJ1-5; unclear D gene. The germline gives CDR1 LNHDA, CDR2 SQIVND (reference sequence). The CDR3 has 13 amino acids. The V end was cut by 1 base, the J end by 6 bases, with 7 bases between. The CDR3 region has the DNA TGTGCCAGTAGTATAGGTTGGGGTCAGCCCCAGCATTTT. Protein sequence: CASSIGWGQPQHF.

J is TRBJ2-7 and V is TRBV15, with D tentatively TRBD2 (5 bases). Between the trimmed V and J ends, which lost 3 bases and 3 bases, there was a span of 9 bases. The CDR3 has 13 amino acids. Germline V CDR1 and CDR2: LNHNV, YYDKDF (reference sequence). CDR3 bases: TGTGCCACCAGCAGGGAGGACGGCTACGAGCAGTACTTC. This translates into CATSREDGYEQYF.

The CDR3 sequence is CATSDNMDRLRGYTF. CDR3 in DNA: TGTGCCACCAGTGATAACATGGACAGGCTCCGTGGCTACACCTTC. The V gene is TRBV24-1, the J gene TRBJ1-2; 7 bases agree with TRBD1. CDR1 and CDR2 (germline): KGHDR, SFDVKD. The CDR3 has 15 residues. The ends lost 3 bases at V and 7 bases at J; junction bases unmatched: 10.

The V gene is TRBV7-6, the J gene TRBJ2-2; D might be TRBD1 (6 bases). Germline CDR1 is SGHVS and CDR2 is FNYEAQ. Between the trimmed V and J ends, which lost 3 bases and 6 bases, there was a span of 11 bases. This CDR3 has 14 amino acids. Written as DNA, the CDR3 is TGTGCCAGCAGCTTCCAACAGGGAGCCGGGGAGCTGTTTTTT. As protein: CASSFQQGAGELFF.

J is TRBJ1-3 and V is TRBV27; D not resolved. With 2 bases removed from V and 0 bases from J, the gap between germline ends came to 8 bases. Looked up from germline, CDR1 is MNHEY and CDR2 is SMNVEV (reference sequence). The CDR3 is 15 residues long. DNA of the CDR3: TGTGCCAGCAGTTTAAAGGGAAGCTCTGGAAACACCATATATTTT. This encodes CASSLKGSSGNTIYF.

V usage is TRBV19 and J usage is TRBJ1-5; 10 nucleotides align to TRBD1. The CDR3 is made up of 15 amino acids. Trimming cost V 3 bases and J 7 bases; bases outside gene matches: 6. Germline V CDR1 and CDR2: LNHDA, SQIVND (reference sequence). The CDR3 region is CASSIRGQGSQPQHF. For the CDR3, the DNA is TGTGCCAGTAGTATCAGGGGACAGGGGTCCCAGCCCCAGCATTTT.

The chain has TRBV19 and TRBJ1-1, with a tentative D call TRBD1 (6 bases). The germline V gene has CDR1 LNHDA and CDR2 SQIVND (reference sequence). The CDR3 consists of 15 residues. Trimming shortened V by 3 bases and J by 1 base, and 12 bases separated the two germline ends. CDR3 sequence (DNA): TGTGCCAGTAGTATGGGCAGGGGTGAGAACACTGAAGCTTTCTTT. Protein product: CASSMGRGENTEAFF. Together with reference TRBV19 and TRBJ1-1, the CDR3 gives the full variable domain: DGGITQSPKYLFRKEGQNVTLSCEQNLNHDAMYWYRQDPGQGLRLIYYSQIVNDFQKGDIAEGYSVSREKKESFPLTVTSAQKNPTAFYLCASSMGRGENTEAFFGQGTRLTVV.

This chain connects TRBV5-5 to TRBJ1-2, with TRBD1 as a possible D gene (5 bases). The CDR3 has 14 residues. Germline V gene data show CDR1 as SGHKS and CDR2 as YYEKEE (reference sequence). The germline V and J ends were trimmed by 0 bases and 7 bases, with 13 bases remaining between them. In DNA, the CDR3 is TGTGCCAGCAGCTTGGAGGTAGGGGCAAGTGGCTACACCTTC. Translating gives CASSLEVGASGYTF.

This clone was seen a few times. This rearrangement joins TRBV23-1 to TRBJ2-1; TRBD2 matches at 12 bases. TRBV23-1 is recorded as an ORF, its role being uncertain. The V gene end was trimmed by 0 bases and the J gene end by 5 bases; junction bases not matched to a gene: 8. The CDR3 spans 18 residues. The CDR3 is CASSQSQASGGVHNEQFF. DNA for the CDR3: TGCGCCAGCAGTCAATCGCAGGCTAGCGGGGGGGTACACAATGAGCAGTTCTTC.

This chain uses TRBV2 with TRBJ2-7; 7 positions agree with TRBD1. The CDR3 runs 14 residues. The V segment lost 6 bases and the J segment 2 bases; nucleotides outside the gene matches: 7. Germline V gene lookup returns CDR1 SNHLY and CDR2 FYNNEI. The CDR3 sequence: CASRRGQTPYEQYF. Written as DNA, the CDR3 is TGTGCCAGCAGGAGGGGACAGACCCCCTACGAGCAGTACTTC.

The chain couples TRBV14 to TRBJ1-6, with 7 positions matching TRBD1. Germline lookup yields CDR1 SGHDN and CDR2 FVKESK. The CDR3 length is 17 residues. The trim removed 3 bases at V and 4 bases at J, leaving 9 bases unmatched. The CDR3 here is CASSQSTGIFYNSPLHF. The DNA for the CDR3 is TGTGCCAGCAGCCAGTCGACAGGGATATTTTATAATTCACCCCTCCACTTT.

The J gene is TRBJ1-4, the V gene TRBV30; TRBD1 might be the D (5 bases). The germline CDR1 and CDR2 sequences are GTSNPN and SVGIG (reference sequence). The CDR3 loop spans 13 amino acids. Trimming took off 1 base at V and 8 bases at J, with 11 bases between the two ends. CDR3 in amino acids: CAWSAQGGEKLFF. CDR3 bases: TGTGCCTGGAGTGCGCAGGGTGGGGAAAAACTGTTTTTT.

The J gene is TRBJ2-1, the V gene TRBV6-5, with 8 positions matching TRBD2. Germline CDR1 reads MNHEY; CDR2 reads SVGAGI. The junction had 6 bases not matched to a gene; V was cut back by 11 bases and J by 0 bases. The CDR3 runs to 14 residues. The CDR3 coding sequence is TGTGCCGTCTCCAGCGGGAGCTCCTACAATGAGCAGTTCTTC. This encodes CAVSSGSSYNEQFF.

The chain recombines TRBV6-5 with TRBJ1-2; TRBD1 aligns across 9 bases. The CDR3 runs to 14 residues. From germline, CDR1 is MNHEY and CDR2 SVGAGI. V lost 2 bases, J lost 7 bases, and 5 bases stayed unmatched. The chain's CDR3 is CASSYGPQGAGYTF. Here the CDR3 DNA reads TGTGCCAGCAGTTACGGGCCACAGGGGGCTGGCTACACCTTC.

This chain uses TRBV5-4 with TRBJ2-6, with a possible D match to TRBD1 (5 bases). Germline V gene sequence: CDR1 SGHNT, CDR2 YYREEE (reference sequence). CDR3 length: 16 residues. Trimming shortened V by 4 bases and J by 0 bases, and 11 bases separated the two germline ends. The CDR3 nucleotides are TGTGCCAGCAGCCTCAGGGCCTACTCTGGGGCCAACGTCCTGACTTTC. Amino acid sequence: CASSLRAYSGANVLTF.

The gene calls are TRBV19 and TRBJ2-1; no definite D call. Deletions cut 3 bases from V and 8 bases from J, with 5 bases between. CDR1 and CDR2 from the germline V gene are LNHDA and SQIVND (reference sequence). The CDR3 runs 11 residues. The CDR3 sequence: CASSIRHEQFF. In nucleotides, the CDR3 is TGTGCCAGTAGTATTAGGCATGAGCAGTTCTTC.

This clone was counted once. The rearrangement links TRBV24-1 to TRBJ1-3; D unresolved. Germline V CDR1 and CDR2: KGHDR, SFDVKD. Trimming removed 6 bases from V and 4 bases from J, with 3 bases in between. There are 11 residues in the CDR3. For the CDR3, the DNA is TGTGCCACCAGTCTGGGAAACACCATATATTTT. It specifies CATSLGNTIYF.